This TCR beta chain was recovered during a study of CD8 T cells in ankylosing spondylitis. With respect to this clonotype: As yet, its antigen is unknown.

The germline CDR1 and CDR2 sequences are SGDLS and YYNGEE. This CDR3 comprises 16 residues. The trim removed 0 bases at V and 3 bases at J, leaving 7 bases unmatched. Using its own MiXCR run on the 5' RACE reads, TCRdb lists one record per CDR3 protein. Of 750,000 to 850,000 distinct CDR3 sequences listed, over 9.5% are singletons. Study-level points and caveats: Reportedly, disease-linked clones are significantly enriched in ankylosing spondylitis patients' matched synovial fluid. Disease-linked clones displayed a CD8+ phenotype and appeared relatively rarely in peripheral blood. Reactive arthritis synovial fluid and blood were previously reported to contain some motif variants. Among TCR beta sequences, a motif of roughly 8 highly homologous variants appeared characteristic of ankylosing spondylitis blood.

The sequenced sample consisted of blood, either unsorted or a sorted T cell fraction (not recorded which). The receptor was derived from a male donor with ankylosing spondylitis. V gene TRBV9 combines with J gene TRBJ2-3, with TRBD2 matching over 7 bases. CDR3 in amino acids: CASSVGGGRRTDTQYF. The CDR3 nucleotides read TGTGCCAGCAGCGTAGGGGGCGGGAGAAGGACAGATACGCAGTATTTT.